This T cell receptor (beta chain) was sequenced in a study of blood T cell repertoires in COVID-19. Looking at the study overall: Whether acute or convalescent, the COVID-19 samples came from the United States, Italy and Spain. Nucleic acid was either cDNA or gDNA, and it came from T cells, B-cell-depleted T cells, or PBMCs.

In the source study's methods: Amplified reference gene primers provided the basis for estimating nucleated cell counts. Only in-frame clones appear in the TCRdb table, and some are missing; sequencing was by immunoSEQ multiplex PCR. Clone size and V and J calls were adopted from that table, with D and trimming inferred from the DNA. The repertoire consists of roughly 77,000 clones, with less than 80% occurring once and the leading ten covering around a quarter. The CDR3 sequence is 17 residues long. The germline V and J ends were trimmed by 1 base and 8 bases, with 23 bases remaining between them. Germline V gene data show CDR1 as MDHEN and CDR2 as SYDVKM.

The J gene is TRBJ1-2, the V gene TRBV28; D might be TRBD1 (5 bases). This TCR was recovered from a man aged 55 to 70 with active or convalescent COVID-19. The material sequenced was peripheral blood. In nucleotides, the CDR3 is TGTGCCAGCAGTTTATTAGGTGGCAGGGAAGATGGTTTGGGCTACACCTTC. Translating gives CASSLLGGREDGLGYTF.